The rows below give T cell receptor beta chains drawn from one sample of a study of T cell clonotyping in hematopoietic cell transplantation. TCRdb's copy holds only in-frame clones and misses some; the assay was immunoSEQ multiplex PCR. This table has tens of thousands of clones, roughly 95% appearing once. The input for sequencing was peripheral blood mononuclear cells, taken before stem cell transplant. The receptors come from a woman in her forties or fifties with acute myeloid leukemia. Some clones in this sample may be carry-over from other donors' samples. Each CDR3 is given with its conserved first and last residue. The order of the fields is J gene, clone size, V gene, D gene, CDR3 DNA, CDR3 protein. D genes are given only for firm matches. A clone size is listed for some rows: how often the clone was seen (once, few, many), or a class if it is expanded.

TRBJ1-1 NA TRBV18 NA TGTGCCAGCTCACCAACCCCGAACACTGAAGCTTTCTTT CASSPTPNTEAFF
TRBJ2-7 NA TRBV4-1 NA TGCGCCAGCAGCCAAGATCTGGGCTCCTACGAGCAGTACTTC CASSQDLGSYEQYF
TRBJ2-7 NA TRBV7-2 TRBD1 TGTGCCAGCAGCTCACAGGGGCGTGAGCAGTACTTC CASSSQGREQYF
TRBJ1-3 NA TRBV6-5 NA TGTGCCAGCTCGTCAGGGCCTGGAAACACCATATATTTT CASSSGPGNTIYF
TRBJ1-1 NA TRBV28 NA TGTGCCAGCAGTTTATGGGGGGCGAGGAACACTGAAGCTTTCTTT CASSLWGARNTEAFF
TRBJ1-2 NA TRBV6-5 NA TGTGCCAGCGGAACCTTGGGAGGGTCCGTCTATGGCTACACCTTC CASGTLGGSVYGYTF
TRBJ1-5 once TRBV19 NA TGTGCCAGTAGTCACTTAGGGGCGGATCAGCCCCAGCATTTT CASSHLGADQPQHF
TRBJ2-3 NA TRBV7-9 TRBD1 TGTGCCAGCAGCTTGGACAGGCGCTCCACAGATACGCAGTATTTT CASSLDRRSTDTQYF
TRBJ2-3 NA TRBV7-8 NA TGTGCCAGCAGCTTAGTAGGGAAGCGGTGGACAGATACGCAGTATTTT CASSLVGKRWTDTQYF
TRBJ2-7 NA TRBV19 NA TGTGCCAGTAAGGCCTACGAGCAGTACTTC CASKAYEQYF
TRBJ1-2 NA TRBV19 TRBD1 TGTGCCAGTAAGGAGGAGGGGGCGCTCTATGGCTACACCTTC CASKEEGALYGYTF
TRBJ2-7 NA TRBV6-1 TRBD2 TGTGCCAGCAGTGAATGGTTAACGGGAGGCTCCTACGAGCAGTACTTC CASSEWLTGGSYEQYF
TRBJ1-2 once TRBV19 NA TGTGCCAGTAGTATACTCGGAGACTTCAACTATGGCTACACCTTC CASSILGDFNYGYTF
TRBJ1-1 NA TRBV7-9 TRBD1 TGTGCCAGCAGCTTAGCTAGACAGGGTGACACTGAAGCTTTCTTT CASSLARQGDTEAFF
TRBJ1-1 NA TRBV7-9 TRBD1 TGTGCCAGCAGCTCCCAGGGGACAGGGATGAACACTGAAGCTTTCTTT CASSSQGTGMNTEAFF
TRBJ2-1 NA TRBV10-1 TRBD2 TGCGCCAGCAGCGGGACTAGCGGGAGGAATGAGCAGTTCTTC CASSGTSGRNEQFF
TRBJ2-7 NA TRBV29-1 NA TGCAGCGTGTTTCGGGGAACCGGCGAGCAGTACTTC CSVFRGTGEQYF
TRBJ2-2 NA TRBV19 TRBD1 TGTGCCAGTAGTATAGATGTTCAGGGGGCGAGGACCGGGGAGCTGTTTTTT CASSIDVQGARTGELFF
TRBJ1-1 NA TRBV6-5 TRBD1 TGTGCCAGCAGTTCCATCGGACAGGCTGAAGCTTTCTTT CASSSIGQAEAFF
TRBJ2-7 NA TRBV7-8 TRBD2 TGTGCCAGCAGCTTAGGTCTAGCGGGAGGTCTCTACGAGCAGTACTTC CASSLGLAGGLYEQYF
TRBJ1-5 NA TRBV27 TRBD1 TGTGCCAGCAGTGGGACAGGGGGCGATCCCCAGCATTTT CASSGTGGDPQHF
TRBJ1-2 NA TRBV9 NA TGTGCCAGCAGCGTAGATGTAAGCTATGGCTACACCTTC CASSVDVSYGYTF